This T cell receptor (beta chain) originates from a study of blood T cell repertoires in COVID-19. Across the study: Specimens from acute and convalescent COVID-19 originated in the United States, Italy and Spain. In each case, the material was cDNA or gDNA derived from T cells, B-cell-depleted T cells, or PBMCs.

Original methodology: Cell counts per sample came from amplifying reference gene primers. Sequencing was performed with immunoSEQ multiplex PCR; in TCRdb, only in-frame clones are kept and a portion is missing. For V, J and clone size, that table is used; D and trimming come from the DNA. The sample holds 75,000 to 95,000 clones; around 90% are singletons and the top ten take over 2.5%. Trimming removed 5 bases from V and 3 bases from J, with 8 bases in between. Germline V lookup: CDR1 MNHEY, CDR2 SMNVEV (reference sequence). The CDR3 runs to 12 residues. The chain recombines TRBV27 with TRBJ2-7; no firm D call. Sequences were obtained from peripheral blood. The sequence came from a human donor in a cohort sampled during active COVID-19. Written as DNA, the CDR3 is TGTGCCAGCAGTGCCGGGTTCTACGAGCAGTACTTC. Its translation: CASSAGFYEQYF.